The clone carrying this TCR beta chain was found a few times. The sample comes from a study of T cell repertoires in cytomegalovirus infection. Study overall: CMV infection plus the matching HLA type was flagged by public TCR beta signatures.

MiXCR was run by TCRdb on the reads, yielding one entry per CDR3 protein. This sample carries approximately 700,000 distinct CDR3 sequences, roughly a third of them seen once, and the ten largest clones take under 3%. In germline, CDR1 is KGHSH, CDR2 LQKENI. There are 14 residues in the CDR3. V shed 3 bases, J shed 8 bases, and the junction held 6 bases outside the gene matches. The TCR was taken from a human donor in good health (CMV status not recorded). Some clones in this sample may be carry-over from other donors' samples. Source material: PBMCs. This sequence joins TRBV18 and TRBJ2-1; 8 nucleotides line up with TRBD1. The CDR3 nucleotides are TGTGCCAGCTCACCCTCGGACAGGGTACATGAGCAGTTCTTC. It yields the protein CASSPSDRVHEQFF.